The present T cell receptor (beta chain) was sequenced within a study of T cell responses to AZD1222 COVID-19 vaccine. Sequencing used immunoSEQ multiplex PCR; TCRdb keeps in-frame clones, though not all of them. This table holds roughly 150,000 clones, about nine tenths found once. Germline CDR1 SGHDT, CDR2 YYEEEE. This CDR3 region has 12 residues. Trimming cost V 2 bases and J 4 bases, with 6 bases left between them. Regarding the study as a whole: At study baseline, merely roughly 6 AZD1222 recipients were seropositive. After two AZD1222 doses, spike-specific TCR breadth and depth rose versus day 0. Targeting of unmutated variant regions was reportedly seen in nearly half of spike-specific TCRs. Scientists sampled the repertoires only once the peak T cell response had passed.

On this clone itself: Its specificity is unknown.

The sequencing here drew on peripheral blood, taken on day 0 of MenACWY control vaccination. The TCR originated in an adult in good health. The chain employs TRBV5-6 and TRBJ1-2, with unresolved D. CDR3 nucleotide sequence: TGTGCCAGCAGCTTATATACCTATGGCTACACCTTC. Translation gives CASSLYTYGYTF.